This TCR beta chain was documented in a study of TIL therapy for anti-PD-1-resistant metastatic lung cancer. Regarding time point: pre-treatment sample, taken before nivolumab and TIL therapy. Trimming shortened V by 5 bases and J by 3 bases, and 13 bases separated the two germline ends. The CDR3 is 14 residues long. Germline V CDR1 and CDR2: SGHAT, FQDESV (reference sequence). The immunoSEQ assay was v3. Assay used: immunoSEQ multiplex PCR; TCRdb lists only in-frame clones, some missing. The sample contains around 15,000 clones, around 86% of which appear only once. The chain employs TRBV11-1 and TRBJ1-2; the D gene is possibly TRBD1 (5 bases). The source was blood, collected at baseline. The clonotype was recovered from a person aged 25-85 years with non-small cell lung cancer. CDR3 sequence: CASSVHTGDYGYTF. In DNA, the CDR3 is TGTGCCAGCAGCGTCCATACAGGTGACTATGGCTACACCTTC.